There are a few counts of the clone carrying this TCR beta chain. Its antigen is still unknown. V was clipped by 4 bases and J by 6 bases, with 12 bases between them. The CDR3 totals 14 residues. From germline, CDR1 is WNHNN and CDR2 SYGVQD (reference sequence). This record belongs to a study of radiotherapy plus CTLA-4 blockade in lung cancer. Overall study context: Objective response rate was roughly 19%; disease control rate, 25% to 35%.

People whose metastatic non-small-cell lung cancer was chemo-refractory got focal radiation along with CTLA-4 blockade by ipilimumab. Overall study findings and caveats: Per reports, early blood T cell clone dynamics, plus interferon-beta, forecast response most strongly. The study found tumor-derived TCR clones expanded in blood after radiotherapy plus ipilimumab.

Generated by immunoSEQ multiplex PCR, the TCRdb table keeps only in-frame clones and is missing some. The table lists tens of thousands of clones, roughly three quarters of them singletons, with 24% in the top ten. The chain employs TRBV10-1 and TRBJ1-4; D call uncertain. Sample: peripheral blood, taken from a patient treated with radiotherapy plus ipilimumab. This sequence originates from a human donor with non-small cell lung cancer that progressed on radiotherapy plus ipilimumab. The CDR3 DNA follows: TGCGCCAGCAGTGCCGATCGGTTTGATGAAAAACTGTTTTTT. It codes for CASSADRFDEKLFF.